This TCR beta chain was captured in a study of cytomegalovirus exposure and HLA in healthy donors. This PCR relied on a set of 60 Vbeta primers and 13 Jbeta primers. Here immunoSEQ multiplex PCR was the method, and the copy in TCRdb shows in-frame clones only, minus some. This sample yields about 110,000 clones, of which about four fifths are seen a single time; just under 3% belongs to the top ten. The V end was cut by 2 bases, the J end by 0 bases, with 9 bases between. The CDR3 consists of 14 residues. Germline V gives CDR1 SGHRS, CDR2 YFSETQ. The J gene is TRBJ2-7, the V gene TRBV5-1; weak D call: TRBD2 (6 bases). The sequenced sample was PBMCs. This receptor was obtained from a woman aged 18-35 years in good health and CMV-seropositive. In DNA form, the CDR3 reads TGCGCCAGCAGCTTTGGGGGGAGCTCCTACGAGCAGTACTTC. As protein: CASSFGGSSYEQYF.